The 4 T cell receptor beta chains presented below share a single source sample, sequenced in a study of cytomegalovirus exposure and HLA in healthy donors. Primers included in the PCR were 60 Vbeta and 13 Jbeta primers. Repertoires were generated with immunoSEQ multiplex PCR, while TCRdb's copy carries only in-frame clones and drops some. The sample lists approximately 260,000 clones; approximately 91% were seen once. Sequencing was done on a sample of PBMCs. The receptors come from a girl aged 2 to 9 in good health and CMV-seronegative.

The rearrangement joins TRBV4-1 to TRBJ2-3, with no clear D. Trimming removed 1 base at V and 4 bases at J, with 6 bases between. This CDR3 has 13 amino acids. The germline CDR1 and CDR2 sequences are MGHRA and YSYEKL. The chain's CDR3 is CASSQVESDTQYF. DNA of the CDR3: TGCGCCAGCAGCCAAGTAGAGTCAGATACGCAGTATTTT.

Points on this clone: In the same sample, other DNA sequences code for this CDR3. This chain joins TRBV20-1 and TRBJ2-7; weak D call: TRBD2 (5 bases). The germline V gene has CDR1 DFQATT and CDR2 SNEGSKA (reference sequence). V was shortened by 3 bases and J by 2 bases, with 5 bases between the two germline ends. This CDR3 spans 11 amino acids. The CDR3 loop reads CSASGTYEQYF. CDR3 DNA sequence: TGCAGTGCTAGCGGGACCTACGAGCAGTACTTC.

The chain carries TRBV6-1 and TRBJ2-1, with 9 bases lining up with TRBD1. Germline V lookup: CDR1 MNHNS, CDR2 SASEGT. The CDR3 is 15 amino acids. V shed 4 bases and J 10 bases; nucleotides not matched to a gene: 11. CDR3 loop: CASSVPGQGYWEQFF. The CDR3 coding sequence is TGTGCCAGCAGTGTACCGGGACAGGGTTACTGGGAGCAGTTCTTC.

J is TRBJ2-5 and V is TRBV27; 11 nucleotides match TRBD2. The ends lost 6 bases at V and 7 bases at J; junction bases unmatched: 10. Germline lookup yields CDR1 MNHEY and CDR2 SMNVEV (reference sequence). CDR3 size: 15 residues. Here the CDR3 DNA reads TGTGCCAGCAGGATACTTAGCGGGGGGGCGGGGACCCAGTACTTC. Translated, it gives CASRILSGGAGTQYF.